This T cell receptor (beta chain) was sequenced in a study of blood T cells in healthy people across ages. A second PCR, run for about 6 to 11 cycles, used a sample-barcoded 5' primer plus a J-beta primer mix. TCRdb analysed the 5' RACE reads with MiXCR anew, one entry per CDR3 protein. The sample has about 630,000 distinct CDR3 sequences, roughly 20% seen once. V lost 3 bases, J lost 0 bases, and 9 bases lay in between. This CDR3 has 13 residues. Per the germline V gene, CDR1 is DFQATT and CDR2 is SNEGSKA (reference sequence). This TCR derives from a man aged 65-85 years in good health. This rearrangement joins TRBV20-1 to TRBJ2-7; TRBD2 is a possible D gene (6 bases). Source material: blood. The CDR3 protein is CSARGSGSYEQYF. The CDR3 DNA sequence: TGCAGTGCTAGGGGTAGCGGCTCCTACGAGCAGTACTTC.